The clone carrying this T cell receptor beta chain was recorded once. Its antigen is undetermined. Only in-frame clones appear in the TCRdb table, and some are missing; sequencing was by immunoSEQ multiplex PCR. The table has under 150,000 clones, around nine tenths seen once. This record comes from a study of T cell responses to AZD1222 COVID-19 vaccine. General study findings and limits: Only 6 or 7 AZD1222 recipients tested seropositive at baseline.

The CDR3 loop spans 15 amino acids. With 3 bases removed from V and 3 bases from J, the gap between germline ends came to 15 bases. Germline CDR1 MNHEY, CDR2 SMNVEV (reference sequence). The J gene is TRBJ2-7, the V gene TRBV27, with D perhaps being TRBD1 or TRBD2 (6 bases each). This TCR was recovered from an adult in good health. This sample comprised peripheral blood, obtained on day 0 of MenACWY control vaccination. In nucleotides, the CDR3 is TGTGCCAGCAGTTTCACGGAGGGGGGAAACTACGAGCAGTACTTC. Translation: CASSFTEGGNYEQYF.